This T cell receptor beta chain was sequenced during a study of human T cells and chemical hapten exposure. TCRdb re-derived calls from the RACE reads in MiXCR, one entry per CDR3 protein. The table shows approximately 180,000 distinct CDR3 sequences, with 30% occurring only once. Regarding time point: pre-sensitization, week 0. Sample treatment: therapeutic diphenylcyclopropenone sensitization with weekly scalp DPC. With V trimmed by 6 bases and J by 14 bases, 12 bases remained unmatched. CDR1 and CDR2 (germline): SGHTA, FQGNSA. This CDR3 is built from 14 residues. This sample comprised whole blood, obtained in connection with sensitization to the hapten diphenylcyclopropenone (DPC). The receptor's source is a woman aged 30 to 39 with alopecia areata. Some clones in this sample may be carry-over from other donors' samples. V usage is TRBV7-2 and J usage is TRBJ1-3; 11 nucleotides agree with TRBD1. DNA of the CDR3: TGTGCCAGCAGTTTACTCAGGACAGGGGGCTTTCTATATTTT. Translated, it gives CASSLLRTGGFLYF.